Below, 9 T cell receptor beta chains from the same sample are listed, as sequenced in a study of T cells in Graves' hyperthyroidism and ophthalmopathy. RNA transcripts gave rise to amplified TCR beta CDR3 regions. The HTBI primer set was used in a first-round RT-PCR of the TCR CDR3. Using its own MiXCR run on the multiplex PCR reads, TCRdb lists one record per CDR3 protein. The sample records hundreds of thousands of distinct CDR3 sequences, about 24% being singletons. Sequencing used blood. The receptors stem from a woman under 40 with Graves' ophthalmopathy.

This clonotype has just a few counts. V and J are TRBV12-3 or TRBV12-4 and TRBJ1-1, with D maybe TRBD1 (6 bases). The CDR3 consists of 15 residues. Deletions cut 2 bases from V and 5 bases from J, with 15 bases between. DNA for the CDR3: TGTGCCAGCAGTTTAAGGGGGGGGCGAGGGACTGAAGCTTTCTTT. Its translation is CASSLRGGRGTEAFF.

There are many counts of this clonotype. The chain carries TRBV14 and TRBJ1-1, with D possibly matching TRBD1 (5 bases). Per the germline V gene, CDR1 is SGHDN and CDR2 is FVKESK. This CDR3 comprises 15 residues. The V end lost 3 bases, the J end lost 1 base, and 12 bases lay between the germline ends. The CDR3 region is CASSHLGTGNTEAFF. The CDR3, as DNA: TGTGCCAGCAGCCACCTTGGGACGGGGAACACTGAAGCTTTCTTT.

The chain uses TRBV6-5 and TRBJ1-2, with a weak D call TRBD1 (6 bases). CDR3 length equals 16 residues. V lost 4 bases to trimming and J lost 3 bases, with 18 bases between them. Germline V gene lookup returns CDR1 MNHEY and CDR2 SVGAGI. CDR3 nucleotides: TGTGCCAGCAGTTCCTTCGCTGGGGGGCTTGACTATGGCTACACCTTC. This sequence encodes CASSSFAGGLDYGYTF.

This clonotype occurred many times. V usage is TRBV6-1 and J usage is TRBJ1-1; weak D call: TRBD1 (5 bases). The CDR3 is made up of 15 amino acids. Germline V gene lookup returns CDR1 MNHNS and CDR2 SASEGT. The V end lost 2 bases, the J end lost 5 bases, and 15 bases lay between the germline ends. The CDR3 DNA is TGTGCCAGCAGTGAACGGTCGGCAGGGAGGACTGAAGCTTTCTTT. Its translation: CASSERSAGRTEAFF.

Many counts were recorded for this clonotype. The genes are TRBV12-3 or TRBV12-4 and TRBJ1-1, with unresolved D. Trimming cost V 6 bases and J 7 bases, with 18 bases left between them. This CDR3 is built from 14 residues. CDR3 sequence reads: CASSAVGRKHEAFF. CDR3 sequence (DNA): TGTGCCAGCAGCGCCGTCGGACGGAAACATGAAGCTTTCTTT.

The gene calls are TRBV4-1 and TRBJ2-7, with TRBD2 as a possible D gene (5 bases). Looked up from germline, CDR1 is MGHRA and CDR2 is YSYEKL. The CDR3 has 14 residues. V lost 4 bases and J lost 5, with 15 bases in between. The CDR3 here is CASSRYTRLDEQYF. Written as DNA, the CDR3 is TGCGCCAGCAGCCGTTATACTAGGCTGGACGAGCAGTACTTC.

This clonotype was found many times. CDR3 sequence reads: CASSPRLDLTGELFF. CDR3 in DNA: TGTGCCAGCTCGCCGAGACTAGACCTCACCGGGGAGCTGTTTTTT. J is TRBJ2-2 and V is TRBV18; tentative D call: TRBD2 (6 bases). The CDR3 is 15 residues long. CDR1 and CDR2 (germline): KGHSH, LQKENI. V lost 6 bases to trimming and J lost 4 bases, with 15 bases between them.

This clonotype was observed a few times. The chain carries TRBV5-1 and TRBJ1-1; D gene uncertain. The ends were cut back, 5 bases at V and 1 base at J, with 9 bases in the middle. This CDR3 has 13 residues. Per the germline V gene, CDR1 is SGHRS and CDR2 is YFSETQ. CDR3 nucleotides: TGCGCCAGCAGGTACCAGGCGAACACTGAAGCTTTCTTT. Translating it yields CASRYQANTEAFF. The full variable domain, its missing parts supplied by reference TRBV5-1 and TRBJ1-1, is KAGVTQTPRYLIKTRGQQVTLSCSPISGHRSVSWYQQTPGQGLQFLFEYFSETQRNKGNFPGRFSGRQFSNSRSEMNVSTLELGDSALYLCASRYQANTEAFFGQGTRLTVV.

A few counts support this clonotype. The V and J genes are TRBV11-2 and TRBJ2-2; tentatively, D is TRBD1 (5 bases). This CDR3 has 15 amino acids. Trimming cost V 3 bases and J 5 bases, with 13 bases left between them. Germline CDR1 SGHAT, CDR2 FQNNGV. CDR3 sequence reads: CASSFRREETGELFF. CDR3 bases: TGTGCCAGCAGCTTTCGCAGGGAAGAGACCGGGGAGCTGTTTTTT.